The 14 T cell receptor beta chains reported below all come from one sample, sequenced in a study of cytomegalovirus exposure and HLA in healthy donors. It was with 60 Vbeta and 13 Jbeta primers that the PCR ran. The assay was immunoSEQ multiplex PCR, and TCRdb's table has in-frame clones only and misses some. Among under 150,000 clones listed, over 70% were seen once. Sequenced material: PBMCs. The receptors stem from a man younger than 35 in good health and CMV-seronegative.

The chain has TRBV6-4 and TRBJ1-2, with a tentative D call TRBD1 (6 bases). V shed 6 bases and J shed 4 bases, with 18 bases lying between them. From germline, CDR1 is MRHNA and CDR2 SNTAGT. The CDR3 runs 15 residues. The CDR3 region has the DNA TGTGCCAGCAGCCCTACGGGGGGCGGGTTCTATGGCTACACCTTC. Amino acid sequence: CASSPTGGGFYGYTF.

The chain combines TRBV30 with TRBJ2-3; a weak D match, TRBD1 (6 bases). Between the trimmed V and J ends, which lost 0 bases and 0 bases, there was a span of 16 bases. This CDR3 is built from 17 residues. The germline V gene encodes CDR1 GTSNPN and CDR2 SVGIG (reference sequence). CDR3: CAWSVTGRGPSTDTQYF. CDR3 nucleotides: TGTGCCTGGAGTGTAACTGGCAGGGGCCCCAGCACAGATACGCAGTATTTT.

The chain uses TRBV7-2 and TRBJ1-3; tentatively, D is TRBD1 (5 bases). The CDR3 has 15 amino acids. Trimming left V 3 bases short and J 0 bases short, with 9 bases between. Germline CDR1 and CDR2: SGHTA and FQGNSA. The CDR3 sequence: CASSFRTLSGNTIYF. DNA for the CDR3: TGTGCCAGCAGCTTTCGGACACTCTCTGGAAACACCATATATTTT.

The chain is built from TRBV5-4 and TRBJ2-3, with 15 bases that match TRBD2. The CDR3 extends over 18 amino acids. From germline, CDR1 is SGHNT and CDR2 YYREEE (reference sequence). V was pared by 4 bases and J by 1 base, with 7 bases of the junction left unmatched. DNA for the CDR3: TGTGCCAGCAGCGATGGGACTAGCGGGGGGTGGGGCACAGATACGCAGTATTTT. It yields the protein CASSDGTSGGWGTDTQYF.

V is TRBV4-2 and J is TRBJ2-2; 7 positions agree with TRBD1. The length of the CDR3 is 17 residues. Germline V gene data show CDR1 as LGHNA and CDR2 as YNFKEQ. Losses at the gene ends were 1 base for V and 3 bases for J; bases not matched to a gene: 8. CDR3 in amino acids: CASSQGKGGADTGELFF. Written as DNA, the CDR3 is TGTGCCAGCAGCCAAGGAAAAGGGGGCGCGGACACCGGGGAGCTGTTTTTT.

The V gene is TRBV13, the J gene TRBJ1-5; D not resolved. The germline gives CDR1 PRHDT, CDR2 FYEKMQ (reference sequence). The CDR3 totals 12 residues. The V end was cut by 3 bases, the J end by 4 bases, with 4 bases between. DNA of the CDR3: TGTGCCAGCAGCTTGACTAATCAGCCCCAGCATTTT. Translated, it gives CASSLTNQPQHF. Full variable domain (remainder filled in from reference TRBV13 and TRBJ1-5): AAGVIQSPRHLIKEKRETATLKCYPIPRHDTVYWYQQGPGQDPQFLISFYEKMQSDKGSIPDRFSAQQFSDYHSELNMSSLELGDSALYFCASSLTNQPQHFGDGTRLSIL.

As concerns this clone: Other DNA sequences of this sample code for an identical CDR3. V and J are TRBV9 and TRBJ1-6, with D maybe TRBD1 (5 bases). Trimming took 0 bases from V and 4 from J, leaving 5 bases between them. There are 14 residues in the CDR3. The germline CDR1 and CDR2 sequences are SGDLS and YYNGEE. CDR3 region: CASSVGQYNSPLHF. Written as DNA, the CDR3 is TGTGCCAGCAGCGTAGGACAGTATAATTCACCCCTCCACTTT.

The chain is built from TRBV6-1 and TRBJ2-5; 9 positions agree with TRBD1. The CDR3 spans 16 residues. Unmatched junction bases numbered 4, after V lost 2 bases and J lost 0 bases. Germline V gene data show CDR1 as MNHNS and CDR2 as SASEGT. CDR3: CASSEFRTGDQETQYF. The CDR3 DNA reads TGTGCCAGCAGTGAATTCCGGACAGGGGACCAAGAGACCCAGTACTTC.

The chain combines TRBV6-6 with TRBJ1-1; D remains ambiguous. Germline assignment: CDR1 MNHNY and CDR2 SVGAGI (reference sequence). V was trimmed by 0 bases and J by 5 bases, leaving 13 bases between them. The CDR3 consists of 15 residues. CDR3 amino acids: CASSYSRAGGTEAFF. In DNA, the CDR3 is TGTGCCAGCAGTTACTCTAGGGCAGGAGGTACTGAAGCTTTCTTT.

The V and J genes are TRBV12-2 and TRBJ1-5; the table's D call of TRBD1 was not tested on the DNA. TRBV12-2 has pseudogene status. CDR3 length: 9 amino acids. The CDR3 DNA sequence: TGTGCAAGCCAGGAGCCCCAGCATTTT. Translated, it gives CASQEPQHF.

The chain couples TRBV7-8 to TRBJ2-7; a possible D gene is TRBD1 (6 bases). The germline CDR1 and CDR2 sequences are SGHVS and FQNEAQ. The CDR3 spans 18 residues. V lost 6 bases and J 2 bases, leaving 26 bases between the germline ends. The CDR3 loop is CASSLPSVGVQGTYEQYF. For the CDR3, the DNA is TGTGCCAGCAGTCTCCCAAGCGTGGGGGTGCAGGGGACCTACGAGCAGTACTTC.

The chain joins TRBV11-3 to TRBJ1-5; TRBD1 is a possible D gene (6 bases). CDR3 length: 15 amino acids. CDR1 and CDR2 from the germline V gene are SGHNT and YENEEA. Trimming pared 1 base from V and 8 bases from J, leaving 15 bases between. The CDR3 nucleotides read TGTGCCAGCAGCTTAGGTCGGGGGGCGGAGGAGCCCCAGCATTTT. Protein sequence: CASSLGRGAEEPQHF. The whole variable domain, filled in from reference TRBV11-3 and TRBJ1-5, reads EAGVVQSPRYKIIEKKQPVAFWCNPISGHNTLYWYLQNLGQGPELLIRYENEEAVDDSQLPKDRFSAERLKGVDSTLKIQPAELGDSAVYLCASSLGRGAEEPQHFGDGTRLSIL.

The chain combines TRBV2 with TRBJ1-5, with D unresolved. This CDR3 has 12 residues. Trimming stripped 4 bases from V and 6 bases from J, with 7 bases between. CDR1 SNHLY and CDR2 FYNNEI come from the germline V gene. DNA of the CDR3: TGTGCCAGCAGTGTCGCGGGTCAGCCCCAGCATTTT. Protein sequence: CASSVAGQPQHF.

The V call is TRBV12-5, the J call TRBJ2-1; 11 nucleotides match TRBD2. The CDR3 spans 20 residues. Trimming cost V 0 bases and J 2 bases; bases outside gene matches: 12. From germline, CDR1 is LGHNT and CDR2 FRNRAP. CDR3 residues: CASGLVRGIAGGQTYNEQFF. For the CDR3, the DNA is TGTGCTAGTGGTTTGGTACGGGGAATAGCGGGGGGGCAAACCTACAATGAGCAGTTCTTC. Using reference TRBV12-5 and TRBJ2-1 for the parts outside the CDR3, the full variable domain is DARVTQTPRHKVTEMGQEVTMRCQPILGHNTVFWYRQTMMQGLELLAYFRNRAPLDDSGMPKDRFSAEMPDATLATLKIQPSEPRDSAVYFCASGLVRGIAGGQTYNEQFFGPGTRLTVL.